The next 5 T cell receptor beta chains were all read from a single sample in a study of T cell responses to AZD1222 COVID-19 vaccine. Clones were read by immunoSEQ multiplex PCR, and TCRdb kept only the in-frame ones, dropping some. The sample holds tens of thousands of clones; about 91% are singletons and the top ten take 10%. The sequenced sample was peripheral blood, obtained on day 0 of MenACWY control vaccination. The source is an adult in good health.

Turning to this clone: This may be a read error: a much more frequent sequence differs by one nucleotide. Different DNA sequences within this sample yield the same CDR3. J is TRBJ2-1 and V is TRBV27; D possibly uses TRBD1 or TRBD2 (6 bases each). V was trimmed by 2 bases and J by 7 bases, leaving 9 bases between them. CDR1 is MNHEY and CDR2 is SMNVEV in the germline V gene (reference sequence). The CDR3 totals 13 residues. CDR3 bases: TGTGCCAGCAGTTTAGGGGGGCCAAATGAGCAGTTCTTC. As protein: CASSLGGPNEQFF.

The J gene is TRBJ2-7, the V gene TRBV4-2; possibly TRBD1 for D (5 bases). The CDR3 consists of 14 residues. V was cut by 0 bases and J by 5 bases, with 11 bases left in between. CDR1 is LGHNA, CDR2 YNFKEQ, per germline. The CDR3 reads CASSQDVQGHEQYF. CDR3 nucleotides: TGTGCCAGCAGCCAAGATGTCCAGGGCCACGAGCAGTACTTC.

The genes are TRBV12-3 or TRBV12-4 and TRBJ1-5, with D hard to call. The CDR3 is 12 residues long. The V gene lost 5 bases and the J gene lost 7 bases, with 9 bases spanning the gap. The CDR3 nucleotides are TGTGCCAGCAGTCTTCAGAACCAGCCCCAGCATTTT. Its protein product is CASSLQNQPQHF.

The chain uses TRBV5-1 and TRBJ2-5; D not resolved. Germline V CDR1 and CDR2: SGHRS, YFSETQ. This CDR3 comprises 16 residues. Trimming stripped 4 bases from V and 0 bases from J, with 16 bases between. In DNA, the CDR3 is TGCGCCAGCAGCCTGCGAGGTTGGGGAAACCAAGAGACCCAGTACTTC. It encodes CASSLRGWGNQETQYF.

The CDR3 reads CASSPRTSGDDGELFF. DNA for the CDR3: TGTGCCAGCAGCCCCCGGACTAGCGGGGATGACGGGGAGCTGTTTTTT. The rearrangement joins TRBV5-4 to TRBJ2-2, with 12 bases matching TRBD2. V dropped 4 bases and J dropped 7; count of bases not matched to a gene: 8. CDR1 and CDR2 from the germline V gene are SGHNT and YYREEE (reference sequence). The CDR3 loop spans 16 amino acids. The full variable domain, its missing parts supplied by reference TRBV5-4 and TRBJ2-2, is ETGVTQSPTHLIKTRGQQVTLRCSSQSGHNTVSWYQQALGQGPQFIFQYYREEENGRGNFPPRFSGLQFPNYSSELNVNALELDDSALYLCASSPRTSGDDGELFFGEGSRLTVL.